This TCR beta chain was recovered during a study of blood T cell repertoires in COVID-19. Study details: Collection of acute and convalescent COVID-19 samples took place in the United States, Italy and Spain.

The CDR3 loop spans 16 amino acids. The germline CDR1 and CDR2 sequences are MGHDK and SYGVNS. V trimming: 7 bases; J trimming: 6 bases; junction bases outside the gene matches: 10. Measured with immunoSEQ multiplex PCR; TCRdb has only the in-frame clones, and not every one. This table holds 400,000 to 550,000 clones, roughly 89% found once. This chain uses TRBV25-1 with TRBJ2-1; 12 nucleotides line up with TRBD2. Sequencing was performed on peripheral blood. The receptor was derived from a woman aged 30 to 39 with acute or convalescent COVID-19. The CDR3 loop reads CASTPPLAGGFNEQFF. The CDR3 bases are TGTGCCAGCACCCCCCCCCTAGCGGGGGGGTTCAATGAGCAGTTCTTC.